This TCR beta chain originates from a study of blood T cell repertoires in COVID-19. Some clones are missing from TCRdb's copy, which holds only in-frame ones; the method was immunoSEQ multiplex PCR. The sample shows some 70,000 clones, approximately 88% of them seen only once. Germline CDR1 reads MDHEN; CDR2 reads SYDVKM. This CDR3 has 12 residues. Trimming removed 6 bases from V and 4 bases from J, with 10 bases in between. The clonotype comes from a human donor in a cohort sampled during active COVID-19. The sample consisted of peripheral blood. This sequence joins TRBV28 and TRBJ2-7, with a possible D match to TRBD1 (6 bases). The CDR3 coding sequence is TGTGCCAGCAGCTTGACAGGATACGAGCAGTACTTC. Residues: CASSLTGYEQYF.